This TCR beta chain was profiled in a study of cytomegalovirus exposure and HLA in healthy donors. Study-wide background: From 170 million or so T cells, an earlier analysis saw 90 million to 130 million unique TCR beta sequences.

The PCR ran on 60 Vbeta and 13 Jbeta primers. Here immunoSEQ multiplex PCR was the method, and the copy in TCRdb shows in-frame clones only, minus some. The repertoire includes 150,000 or so clones, roughly 79% of them detected once, and 7% sits in the top ten. The V gene's germline CDR1 is SNHLY and CDR2 FYNNEI. Between the trimmed V and J ends, which lost 7 bases and 9 bases, there was a span of 13 bases. This CDR3 has 12 residues. The sequence derives from a woman aged 35 to 49 in good health and CMV-seropositive. The chain has TRBV2 and TRBJ1-3; D is unclear. The sequenced sample was PBMCs. The CDR3 reads CASTGSPVTIYF. DNA for the CDR3: TGTGCCAGCACCGGGAGTCCGGTCACCATATATTTT.